The present entry profiles one T cell receptor beta chain with its context. This clonotype is judged medium-sized (0.01 to 0.1%). No base quality information exists; no much larger clone differs at one position. The source of the sample is a study of T cells after yellow fever vaccination (dated by TCRdb to the late 2010s). Background for the entire study: The SMART-Seq v4 Ultra Low Input RNA kit was used to prepare libraries from fractions with low cell numbers. Bulk TCR alpha and beta repertoires were sequenced longitudinally to track T-cell clones before and after primary and booster YFV17D yellow fever vaccination. Two healthy male donors, one aged 18 to 30 and one aged 30 to 39 years, were included in the cohort. Blood samples were taken at several timepoints before and after primary and secondary immunization, and bulk PBMC replicates and cell subsets were isolated. What the study reported, not specific to this receptor: The study included only a couple of donors, which limits how far the findings can be generalized. A small fraction of clonotypes appeared in both the CD4 and CD8 compartments, likely as a result of convergent recombination. Because abundant contaminating clonotypes from the bulk population could be contained in FACS-sorted repertoires, computational filtering was required. Most clones expanded after primary vaccination were re-detected after the booster (around 96% of CD4 and roughly 85% of CD8), suggesting broad memory maintenance. Compared with the primary T-cell response, the secondary T-cell response was weaker but faster, peaking on day 5 rather than day 15.

CDR1 and CDR2, per the germline V gene, are SGHVS and FNYEAQ. The V and J ends are trimmed by 1 base and 0 bases, leaving 12 bases between them. Inclusive of the bounding cysteine and phenylalanine, the CDR3 is 16 residues long. Only the CDR3 DNA stays, 48 bases, in frame from base 1. The treatment or condition label here, explained by the study, means: live attenuated yellow fever vaccine strain. PBMCs were isolated from peripheral blood using a standard Ficoll-Paque protocol. With anti-CD3 and anti-CD8 staining plus a dextramer loaded with the yellow fever NS4B epitope peptide, the researchers sorted epitope-specific CD8 T cells. TriZol was used to extract RNA from bulk PBMCs, CD4 and CD8 fractions, and dextramer-positive and dextramer-negative fractions. TCR cDNA was synthesized by 5'RACE template switching, which introduced a universal primer site and unique molecular identifiers. Priming of cDNA synthesis was performed from both the TCR alpha and TCR beta constant segments. Library amplification involved two PCR steps, and the second step added sample barcodes and sequencing adapters. Libraries were sequenced on Illumina HiSeq 2500 (2x100 bp) or NovaSeq (2x150 bp). Under the source paper's analysis protocol: MIGEC was used to demultiplex reads and collapse the reads into UMI consensus sequences, and MiXCR was used for V(D)J alignment. Vaccine-responding clonotypes were identified with edgeR using replicate PBMC samples, with FDR below 0.01 and a log2 fold change above 5 up to day 15 being required. Bulk clonotypes were assigned CD4 or CD8 identity according to which sequenced CD4 or CD8 repertoire held them at higher abundance. Clonotypes enriched at least 10-fold in dextramer-positive versus dextramer-negative fractions were classed as NS4B-specific, and CD4-biased clonotypes were left out. TCRdb trimmed public reads at Q25 via fastp, called clones via MiXCR and kept in-frame beta chains. Rows are unified per CDR3 protein, each entry keeping the most common DNA and genes. TCRdb assigned the V and J calls; the authors' analysis was not used. For this sample there are about 85,000 distinct CDR3 sequences; 13% appear just once. In total, the top ten clones hold under 30% of the sample.

The rearrangement combines TRBV7-6 with TRBJ1-1, and possibly TRBD1, on 6 matching bases. The source was CD8+ T cells not binding an NS4B(214-222) dextramer, sorted from PBMCs, collected approximately 22 days after the first yellow fever vaccination. The cell subset or site label, read with the paper, signifies: NS4B epitope dextramer-negative CD8 T cells. This clonotype was sampled from a man aged 18 to 29 who received the YFV17D yellow fever vaccine. The DNA sequence is as follows: TGTGCCAGCAGCTTAGGGGTAACAGGGTTGAACACTGAAGCTTTCTTT. This is translated as CASSLGVTGLNTEAFF.